Each of the 4 T cell receptor beta chains below was sequenced from the same sample in a study of shared clonotypes between healthy human individuals. Sequencing used immunoSEQ multiplex PCR; TCRdb keeps in-frame clones, though not all of them. The table records about 510,000 clones, 90% to 96% of them present only once. Input material: naive CD4+ T cells sorted from blood. Subset described: CD45RA+ positively selected. The receptors shown here come from a woman aged 25 to 39 in good health.

The chain uses TRBV4-1 and TRBJ2-1, with 13 bases fitting TRBD2. After removal of 4 bases from V and 4 bases from J, the junction contained 16 bases not matched to a gene. Germline assignment: CDR1 MGHRA and CDR2 YSYEKL. This CDR3 is built from 20 residues. CDR3 nucleotides: TGCGCCAGCAGCCCCCGCGGAGGACTAGCGGGAGATCTGCTATACAATGAGCAGTTCTTC. Protein: CASSPRGGLAGDLLYNEQFF.

The genes are TRBV5-1 and TRBJ2-2, with 7 bases that match TRBD1. Germline V lookup: CDR1 SGHRS, CDR2 YFSETQ. The CDR3 totals 18 residues. Losses at the gene ends were 6 bases for V and 1 base for J; bases not matched to a gene: 15. CDR3 sequence reads: CASMADRVSKRNTGELFF. DNA of the CDR3: TGCGCCAGCATGGCTGACAGGGTCTCCAAGCGGAACACCGGGGAGCTGTTTTTT.

The V and J genes are TRBV6-1 and TRBJ1-4; a weak D match, TRBD1 (6 bases). Trimming cost V 5 bases and J 8 bases, with 18 bases left between them. The CDR3 is made up of 15 amino acids. Germline V gene lookup returns CDR1 MNHNS and CDR2 SASEGT. Here the CDR3 reads CASSSSQGIPEKLFF. CDR3 DNA sequence: TGTGCCAGCAGTTCGTCGCAGGGGATCCCCGAAAAACTGTTTTTT.

The chain has TRBV10-3 and TRBJ1-4, with D hard to call. The CDR3 covers 13 residues. V lost 3 bases and J 7 bases, leaving 9 bases between the germline ends. Germline V CDR1 and CDR2: ENHRY, SYGVKD. The CDR3 region has the DNA TGTGCCATCAGTGACCGGGAGGGTGAAAAACTGTTTTTT. This sequence encodes CAISDREGEKLFF.